This record concerns one T cell receptor (beta chain) sequence. Its specificity is not known. Division of CD4+ cells produced a CD45RA+ naive subset and a CD45RA-negative memory subset. The data stem from a study of shared clonotypes between healthy human individuals. Whole-study results and caveats: Clonotype sharing among donors likely depends on sequencing depth.

Profiled with immunoSEQ multiplex PCR; TCRdb holds only in-frame clones, not every one. The table has 2.3 million or so clones, approximately 93% seen once. The TCR originated in a young man in good health. Some clones in this sample may be carry-over from other donors' samples. Sequencing was done on a sample of naive CD4+ T cells from PBMCs. Stated subset: CD45RA+ positively selected.

CDR3 protein: CASSYDPFEETQYF. The CDR3 DNA is TGTGCCAGCAGTTACGACCCGTTTGAGGAGACCCAGTACTTC. The genes are TRBV6-5 and TRBJ2-5; D uncertain. This CDR3 has 14 residues. Trimming shortened V by 2 bases and J by 5 bases, and 12 bases separated the two germline ends. Germline values: CDR1 MNHEY, CDR2 SVGAGI.